Described below is a single T cell receptor beta chain sequence and its context. This sample is drawn from a study of blood T cell repertoires in COVID-19. Original processing notes: Cell counts per sample came from amplifying reference gene primers. The data were produced by immunoSEQ multiplex PCR, yet TCRdb's version contains in-frame clones alone and is incomplete. From that table come the V and J calls and clone size; the DNA was used to work out D and trimming. The sample records roughly 280,000 clones, approximately 90% being singletons. All enrollees were roughly 18 to 100 years old and from fewer than 30 US areas. Per germline, CDR1 SNHLY and CDR2 FYNNEI. This CDR3 is 15 amino acids long. The germline V and J ends were trimmed by 4 bases and 0 bases, with 9 bases remaining between them.

The chain employs TRBV2 and TRBJ2-2, with D tentatively TRBD1 (6 bases). Sequenced material: PBMCs or T cells enriched from blood (not recorded which). This TCR came from a woman between 45 and 65 years old who had recovered from COVID-19. CDR3 coding DNA: TGTGCCAGCAGTGGGAGGACAGCGAACACCGGGGAGCTGTTTTTT. This encodes CASSGRTANTGELFF.